This is a list of T cell receptor beta chains from one sample in a study of OX40 agonist ivuxolimab in advanced cancers. The method was immunoSEQ multiplex PCR; TCRdb's version includes in-frame clones alone and lacks a portion of them. The sample holds more than 55,000 clones, roughly nine tenths seen once. The sample here was CD4+ or CD8+ T cells sorted from blood, taken in a trial of the OX40 agonist ivuxolimab. These receptor sequences come from an adult with an advanced solid tumor such as melanoma, head and neck, liver or kidney cancer. The CDR3 runs from the conserved cysteine through the conserved F or W. The order of the fields is J gene, D gene, V gene, CDR3 length, clone size, CDR3 DNA, CDR3 protein. D genes are given only for firm matches. Clone size, where shown, is once, few, many, or a class for clones that have expanded.

j_gene: TRBJ1-6
d_gene: NA
v_gene: TRBV7-9
len: 14
abundance: NA
CDR3nt: TGTGCCAGCAGCTTAGAGTTCAGAAATTCACCCCTCCACTTT
CDR3aa: CASSLEFRNSPLHF

j_gene: TRBJ2-7
d_gene: NA
v_gene: TRBV11-2
len: 13
abundance: NA
CDR3nt: TGTGCCAGCAGCTTAGAGTTCTCCTACGAGCAGTACTTC
CDR3aa: CASSLEFSYEQYF

j_gene: TRBJ2-7
d_gene: NA
v_gene: TRBV5-6
len: 13
abundance: NA
CDR3nt: TGTGCCAGCATGTGGGGCGGAACCTACGAGCAGTACTTC
CDR3aa: CASMWGGTYEQYF

j_gene: TRBJ2-1
d_gene: TRBD2
v_gene: TRBV29-1
len: 14
abundance: NA
CDR3nt: TGCAAACCCCCGGGACTAGCGATCTACAATGAGCAGTTCTTC
CDR3aa: CKPPGLAIYNEQFF

j_gene: TRBJ2-1
d_gene: NA
v_gene: TRBV19
len: 14
abundance: NA
CDR3nt: TGTGCCGGGTCCCCGTCGATCCTTTCCAATGAGCAGTTCTTC
CDR3aa: CAGSPSILSNEQFF

j_gene: TRBJ2-2
d_gene: NA
v_gene: TRBV5-1
len: 15
abundance: NA
CDR3nt: TGCGCCAGCAGCTTGGAGGGGCCGAACACCGGGGAGCTGTTTTTT
CDR3aa: CASSLEGPNTGELFF

j_gene: TRBJ1-5
d_gene: NA
v_gene: TRBV11-2
len: 13
abundance: NA
CDR3nt: TGTGCCAGCAGCTTAGGCTTGGATCAGCCCCAGCATTTT
CDR3aa: CASSLGLDQPQHF

j_gene: TRBJ2-5
d_gene: NA
v_gene: TRBV5-1
len: 14
abundance: NA
CDR3nt: TGCGCCAGCAGCTTAATAGGGGAGCGGGAGACCCAGTACTTC
CDR3aa: CASSLIGERETQYF

j_gene: TRBJ2-7
d_gene: TRBD2
v_gene: TRBV9
len: 16
abundance: NA
CDR3nt: TGTGCCAGCAGCGTAGCCGGACTAGCGGGTGCCTACGAGCAGTACTTC
CDR3aa: CASSVAGLAGAYEQYF

j_gene: TRBJ2-1
d_gene: NA
v_gene: TRBV28
len: 13
abundance: once
CDR3nt: TGTGCCAGCAGTCAGGAGGGATGGGGAGAGCAGTTCTTC
CDR3aa: CASSQEGWGEQFF

j_gene: TRBJ2-2
d_gene: TRBD1
v_gene: TRBV9
len: 16
abundance: NA
CDR3nt: TGTGCCAGCAGCGTACTCGGACAGGGAGGATCAGGGGAGCTGTTTTTT
CDR3aa: CASSVLGQGGSGELFF

j_gene: TRBJ2-7
d_gene: TRBD1
v_gene: TRBV14
len: 16
abundance: NA
CDR3nt: TGTGCCAGCAGCCGAACGACAGGGAGCGGTTCCTACGAGCAGTACTTC
CDR3aa: CASSRTTGSGSYEQYF

j_gene: TRBJ1-5
d_gene: NA
v_gene: TRBV5-8
len: 11
abundance: NA
CDR3nt: TGTGCCAGCAGCTTAGAACAGCCCCAGCATTTT
CDR3aa: CASSLEQPQHF

j_gene: TRBJ2-2
d_gene: NA
v_gene: TRBV19
len: 12
abundance: few
CDR3nt: TGTGCCAGTAGTACAAGGTCCGGGGAGCTGTTTTTT
CDR3aa: CASSTRSGELFF

j_gene: TRBJ2-7
d_gene: NA
v_gene: TRBV6-1
len: 13
abundance: NA
CDR3nt: TGTGCCAGCCAGGGGCCCATTCACTACGAGCAGTACTTC
CDR3aa: CASQGPIHYEQYF

j_gene: TRBJ1-6
d_gene: NA
v_gene: TRBV7-9
len: 14
abundance: NA
CDR3nt: TGTGCCAGCAGCTTAGAGAACAGGGCGTCACCCCTCCACTTT
CDR3aa: CASSLENRASPLHF

j_gene: TRBJ2-7
d_gene: NA
v_gene: TRBV6-5
len: 13
abundance: NA
CDR3nt: TGTGCCAGCAGAACCGGGGTTACCTACGAGCAGTACTTC
CDR3aa: CASRTGVTYEQYF

j_gene: TRBJ2-7
d_gene: TRBD1
v_gene: TRBV7-2
len: 16
abundance: NA
CDR3nt: TGTGCCAGCAGCTTAGCTGCGACAGGGTCCTCCTACGAGCAGTACTTC
CDR3aa: CASSLAATGSSYEQYF

j_gene: TRBJ2-7
d_gene: NA
v_gene: TRBV28
len: 13
abundance: few
CDR3nt: TGTGCCAGCAGTTTTGGACAATCGTACGAGCAGTACTTC
CDR3aa: CASSFGQSYEQYF

j_gene: TRBJ1-1
d_gene: NA
v_gene: TRBV18
len: 13
abundance: few
CDR3nt: TGTGCCAGCTCACCTACAGTGAACACTGAAGCTTTCTTT
CDR3aa: CASSPTVNTEAFF

j_gene: TRBJ2-1
d_gene: TRBD2
v_gene: TRBV6-1
len: 16
abundance: NA
CDR3nt: TGTGCCAGCAGTGCTACGCTAGCGGGGGGCTACAATGAGCAGTTCTTC
CDR3aa: CASSATLAGGYNEQFF

j_gene: TRBJ1-1
d_gene: NA
v_gene: TRBV5-4
len: 15
abundance: once
CDR3nt: TGTGCCAGCAGCCCGACTACAGTAATGAACACTGAAGCTTTCTTT
CDR3aa: CASSPTTVMNTEAFF

j_gene: TRBJ2-5
d_gene: TRBD2
v_gene: TRBV7-9
len: 15
abundance: NA
CDR3nt: TGTGCCAGCAGCTCCGGACTAGCCGGATCGGGGACCCAGTACTTC
CDR3aa: CASSSGLAGSGTQYF

j_gene: TRBJ1-2
d_gene: NA
v_gene: TRBV4-2
len: 12
abundance: NA
CDR3nt: TGTGCCAGCACCTATAACAACTATGGCTACACCTTC
CDR3aa: CASTYNNYGYTF

j_gene: TRBJ1-2
d_gene: TRBD1
v_gene: TRBV19
len: 16
abundance: NA
CDR3nt: TGTGCCAGTAGTATACCCCAAGAACAGGGGTATCGGGGCTACACCTTC
CDR3aa: CASSIPQEQGYRGYTF

j_gene: TRBJ1-5
d_gene: NA
v_gene: TRBV18
len: 16
abundance: few
CDR3nt: TGTGCCAGCTCACCACTGGATCAGGGAAGCAATCAGCCCCAGCATTTT
CDR3aa: CASSPLDQGSNQPQHF

j_gene: TRBJ2-7
d_gene: NA
v_gene: TRBV2
len: 15
abundance: once
CDR3nt: TGTGCCAGCACTCCCAAACCCGGGACTGGGGACGAGCAGTACTTC
CDR3aa: CASTPKPGTGDEQYF

j_gene: TRBJ1-4
d_gene: NA
v_gene: TRBV4-1
len: 15
abundance: NA
CDR3nt: TGCGCCAGCAGCCAAGGCCGGGGCCTAGGGGAAAAACTGTTTTTT
CDR3aa: CASSQGRGLGEKLFF

j_gene: TRBJ1-1
d_gene: TRBD1
v_gene: TRBV19
len: 15
abundance: NA
CDR3nt: TGTGCCAGTAGTTCAACACAGGGGGCCGACACTGAAGCTTTCTTT
CDR3aa: CASSSTQGADTEAFF

j_gene: TRBJ1-2
d_gene: NA
v_gene: TRBV28
len: 11
abundance: NA
CDR3nt: TGTGCCAGCAGTGTGGAGTATGGCTACACCTTC
CDR3aa: CASSVEYGYTF

j_gene: TRBJ2-7
d_gene: NA
v_gene: TRBV23-1
len: 15
abundance: NA
CDR3nt: TGCGCCAGCCAAGAGTCGCACTTGGGCGCCTACGAGCAGTACTTC
CDR3aa: CASQESHLGAYEQYF

j_gene: TRBJ2-7
d_gene: TRBD1
v_gene: TRBV5-1
len: 13
abundance: NA
CDR3nt: TGCGCCAGCAGCTATGGGACAGGGCTGATACAGTACTTC
CDR3aa: CASSYGTGLIQYF

j_gene: TRBJ2-3
d_gene: NA
v_gene: TRBV19
len: 12
abundance: NA
CDR3nt: TGTGCCAGTAGTCGGACGGAAGATACGCAGTATTTT
CDR3aa: CASSRTEDTQYF

j_gene: TRBJ1-5
d_gene: NA
v_gene: TRBV28
len: 15
abundance: NA
CDR3nt: TGTGCCAGCTCTTCGGCTAGTTGGGGCAATCAGCCCCAGCATTTT
CDR3aa: CASSSASWGNQPQHF

j_gene: TRBJ1-3
d_gene: NA
v_gene: TRBV5-1
len: 14
abundance: NA
CDR3nt: TGCGCCAGCAGCTTGGTGGGTTCCGGAAACACCATATATTTT
CDR3aa: CASSLVGSGNTIYF

j_gene: TRBJ2-5
d_gene: NA
v_gene: TRBV9
len: 15
abundance: NA
CDR3nt: TGTGCCAGCAGCGTAGAGCCAGGGGCAGGAGAGACCCAGTACTTC
CDR3aa: CASSVEPGAGETQYF

j_gene: TRBJ2-5
d_gene: TRBD1
v_gene: TRBV27
len: 15
abundance: once
CDR3nt: TGTGCCAGCACTCGGGCACGGGGGACAGGAGAGACCCAGTACTTC
CDR3aa: CASTRARGTGETQYF

j_gene: TRBJ2-5
d_gene: NA
v_gene: TRBV18
len: 13
abundance: NA
CDR3nt: TGTGCCAGCTCACCACAGGGCCCAGAGACCCAGTACTTC
CDR3aa: CASSPQGPETQYF

j_gene: TRBJ1-5
d_gene: TRBD1
v_gene: TRBV6-6
len: 14
abundance: NA
CDR3nt: TGTGCCAGCAGTCCTACAGGGGAGGTTCAGCCCCAGCATTTT
CDR3aa: CASSPTGEVQPQHF